This record looks at one TCR beta chain sequence and its context. Its antigen remains unidentified. Distinct nucleotide sequences in the sample also encode this CDR3. This sample is part of a study of cytomegalovirus exposure and HLA in healthy donors. Whole-study context: Some 80 million unique TCR sequences came from HLA-typed donors in an early release. Study-level results: Rates of TCR association differed by HLA locus in a later analysis, with DRB1 highest and HLA-C lowest. Presence/absence analyses rested on an assumption that sequencing depth was roughly uniform across donors.

It was healthy bone marrow donors who served as donors. The PCR contained 60 Vbeta and 13 Jbeta primers. Clones were sequenced by immunoSEQ multiplex PCR, and TCRdb holds only the in-frame ones, with some missing. This sample yields approximately 190,000 clones, of which about 89% are seen a single time; over 1% belongs to the top ten. The CDR3 totals 16 residues. Trimming removed 6 bases from V and 0 bases from J; junction bases left unmatched: 5. Germline values: CDR1 MDHEN, CDR2 SYDVKM. This clonotype originated in a man aged 30 to 45 in good health and CMV-seronegative. This rearrangement joins TRBV28 to TRBJ2-3; 11 nucleotides match TRBD2. The sample consisted of PBMCs. The CDR3 sequence: CASSLGTSGSTDTQYF. CDR3 DNA sequence: TGTGCCAGCAGCCTTGGGACTAGCGGCAGCACAGATACGCAGTATTTT.